This T cell receptor (beta chain) was profiled in a study of blood T cell repertoires in COVID-19. The CDR3 runs 16 residues. Trimming took 5 bases from V and 0 from J, leaving 15 bases between them. Germline CDR1 reads SGHKS; CDR2 reads YYEKEE (reference sequence). Recruitment covered 20 to 25 US areas and drew participants whose ages spanned roughly 18 to 100 years. TCRdb keeps only in-frame clones here, not all; method: immunoSEQ multiplex PCR. The data show over 250,000 clones, 86% seen once. The receptor comes from a woman between 18 and 30 years old who had recovered from COVID-19. Material: PBMCs or T cells enriched from blood (not recorded which). The chain couples TRBV5-5 to TRBJ1-5; D is possibly TRBD1 (6 bases). In DNA form, the CDR3 reads TGTGCCAGCAGTCAGACAGGCGTATTTAGCAATCAGCCCCAGCATTTT. Its protein is CASSQTGVFSNQPQHF.